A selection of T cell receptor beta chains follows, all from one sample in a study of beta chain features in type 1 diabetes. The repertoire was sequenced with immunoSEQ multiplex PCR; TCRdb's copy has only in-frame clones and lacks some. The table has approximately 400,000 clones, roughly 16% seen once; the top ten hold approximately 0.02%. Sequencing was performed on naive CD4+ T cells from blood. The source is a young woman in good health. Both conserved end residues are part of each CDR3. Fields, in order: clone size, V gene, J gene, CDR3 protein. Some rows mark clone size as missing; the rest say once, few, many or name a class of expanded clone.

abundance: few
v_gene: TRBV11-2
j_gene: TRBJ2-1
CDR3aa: CASSFVVVQGTYNEQFF

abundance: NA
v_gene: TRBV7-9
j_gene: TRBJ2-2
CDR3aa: CASSFRDRQPGELFF

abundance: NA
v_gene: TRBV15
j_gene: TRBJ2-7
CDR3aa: CATEGRGMDEQYF

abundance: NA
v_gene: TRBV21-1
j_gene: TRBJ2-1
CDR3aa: CASSKVGLADYNEQFF

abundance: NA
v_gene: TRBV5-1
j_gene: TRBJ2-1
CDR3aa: CASSLDKTSGNNEQFF

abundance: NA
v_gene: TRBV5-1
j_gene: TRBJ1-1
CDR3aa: CASSPSRRANTEAFF

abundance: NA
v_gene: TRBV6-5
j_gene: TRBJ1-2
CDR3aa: CASSYTGTASRMSYTF

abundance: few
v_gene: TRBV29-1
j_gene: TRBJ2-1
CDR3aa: CSVGGQGAYNEQFF

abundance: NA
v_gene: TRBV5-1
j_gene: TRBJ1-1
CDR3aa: CASSFGGGTEAFF

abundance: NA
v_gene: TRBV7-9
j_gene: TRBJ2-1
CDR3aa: CASSFGSRDNEQFF

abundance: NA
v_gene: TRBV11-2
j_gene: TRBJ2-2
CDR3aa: CASSPRNTGELFF

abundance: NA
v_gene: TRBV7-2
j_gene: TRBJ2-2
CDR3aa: CASSTGQGNTGELFF

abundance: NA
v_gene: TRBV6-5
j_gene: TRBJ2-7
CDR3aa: CASSYAASSYEQYF

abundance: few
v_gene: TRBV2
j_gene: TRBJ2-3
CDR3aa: CATGLAASSGTDTQYF

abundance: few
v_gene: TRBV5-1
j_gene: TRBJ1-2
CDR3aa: CASSLQGPNYGYTF

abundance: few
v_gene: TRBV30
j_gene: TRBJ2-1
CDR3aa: CAWSPSHREQFF

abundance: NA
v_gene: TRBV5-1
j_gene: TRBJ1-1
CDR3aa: CASSSDRAMNTEAFF